The 7 T cell receptor beta chains given below trace back to one sample, sequenced in a study of shared clonotypes between healthy human individuals (TCRdb year 2020). The protocol used for the library was the immunoSEQ multiplex PCR assay. This is the immuneACCESS table as TCRdb keeps it, with only in-frame sequences that have V and J called. A part of the clones is gone; compared with another copy, unresolved V genes explain less than half, and the rest is unexplained. The sample profile shows more than 2 million clones; roughly 96% of them were found once. The top ten constitute roughly 0.13% of the sample. The specimen sequenced was naive CD4+ T cells sorted from blood. The intended sense of this specimen's cell subset or site label: CD45RA+ positively selected. Every receptor here comes from a man between 18 and 35 years old in good health.

The chain carries TRBV5-1 and TRBJ1-2; the match to TRBD1 covers 7 bases. Per germline, CDR1 SGHRS and CDR2 YFSETQ. This CDR3 has 13 amino acids. Unmatched junction bases numbered 6, after V lost 2 bases and J lost 8 bases. CDR3 DNA: TGCGCCAGCAGCTTCCAGACAGGGAGCGGCTACACCTTC. Translating it yields CASSFQTGSGYTF.

This clone has only one observation. This chain uses TRBV2 with TRBJ2-5; D not certain. Trimming removed 2 bases from V and 9 bases from J, with 4 bases in between. The CDR3 sequence is 10 residues long. CDR1 is SNHLY, CDR2 FYNNEI, per germline. Here the CDR3 reads CASSEIAQYF. As DNA, the CDR3 is TGTGCCAGCAGTGAAATTGCCCAGTACTTC.

DNA of the CDR3: TGTGCCAGCTCACCTAATCAAGCCGATACGCAGTATTTT. Translated: CASSPNQADTQYF. The rearrangement uses TRBV18 and TRBJ2-3, with D unclear. With 3 bases removed from V and 6 bases from J, the gap between germline ends came to 10 bases. CDR3 size: 13 residues. From germline, CDR1 is KGHSH and CDR2 LQKENI.

This clone was seen a single time. The rearrangement joins TRBV5-1 to TRBJ2-7; TRBD1 agrees at 9 bases. CDR1 is SGHRS, CDR2 YFSETQ, per germline. The CDR3 extends over 15 amino acids. J gave up 7 bases and V 0 bases, and 8 bases lay outside the gene matches. The CDR3 DNA reads TGCGCCAGCAGCTTGGGGACAGGGGTAAGCAGGGAGCAGTACTTC. It codes for CASSLGTGVSREQYF. The variable domain in full, completed from reference TRBV5-1 and TRBJ2-7, reads KAGVTQTPRYLIKTRGQQVTLSCSPISGHRSVSWYQQTPGQGLQFLFEYFSETQRNKGNFPGRFSGRQFSNSRSEMNVSTLELGDSALYLCASSLGTGVSREQYFGPGTRLTVT.

The chain joins TRBV7-3 to TRBJ2-2; D ambiguous. This CDR3 has 15 amino acids. Between the trimmed V and J ends, which lost 2 bases and 0 bases, there was a span of 7 bases. From germline, CDR1 is SGHTA and CDR2 FQGTGA. The CDR3, as DNA: TGTGCCAGCAGCTTATCAACAACGAACACCGGGGAGCTGTTTTTT. Protein product: CASSLSTTNTGELFF.

The chain links TRBV6-1 to TRBJ1-4; 7 bases fit TRBD1. Losses at the gene ends were 1 base for V and 5 bases for J; bases not matched to a gene: 7. Germline values: CDR1 MNHNS, CDR2 SASEGT. CDR3 size: 16 residues. CDR3 in DNA: TGTGCCAGCAGTGAAGGCTCCAGGGGGGCAAATGAAAAACTGTTTTTT. This sequence encodes CASSEGSRGANEKLFF.

The chain uses TRBV5-1 and TRBJ1-6; 7 bases are a match to TRBD1. CDR3 length: 15 amino acids. The V gene end was trimmed by 4 bases and the J gene end by 5 bases; junction bases not matched to a gene: 6. Germline V CDR1 and CDR2: SGHRS, YFSETQ. The CDR3 region is CASSVGGQNNSPLHF. CDR3 sequence (DNA): TGCGCCAGCAGCGTGGGGGGACAGAATAATTCACCCCTCCACTTT.